The T cell receptor beta chain described here comes from a study of CD8+ T cells in alopecia areata. General study findings and limits: Scalp and blood samples kept many expanded lesional clones throughout tofacitinib. The study found higher clonality in lesional than normal scalp, especially in alopecia totalis/universalis. In scalp, tofacitinib significantly decreased clonality and expanded CD8+ clones among the top 100.

This clone occurred a few times. Its antigen remains unidentified. V lost 1 base to trimming and J lost 6 bases, with 9 bases between them. The CDR3 is 12 amino acids. Germline-derived CDR1 and CDR2 are SQVTM and ANQGSEA. Indicated treatment: oral pan-JAK inhibitor, 5-10 mg twice daily. Lesional scalp punch biopsies and peripheral blood were collected from alopecia areata patients. Reverse transcription of extracted RNA yielded cDNA, which provided the sequencing template. Clones were read by immunoSEQ multiplex PCR, and TCRdb kept only the in-frame ones, dropping some. The repertoire holds about 120,000 clones, with around 56% as singletons.

This chain joins TRBV29-1 and TRBJ2-5, with D hard to call. This TCR came from a human donor with alopecia areata. The material sequenced was CD4+ T cells sorted from blood, taken at week 4, from a patient treated with tofacitinib. The CDR3 is CSVEALWKTQYF. The CDR3 DNA sequence: TGCAGCGTTGAAGCTCTTTGGAAGACCCAGTACTTC.